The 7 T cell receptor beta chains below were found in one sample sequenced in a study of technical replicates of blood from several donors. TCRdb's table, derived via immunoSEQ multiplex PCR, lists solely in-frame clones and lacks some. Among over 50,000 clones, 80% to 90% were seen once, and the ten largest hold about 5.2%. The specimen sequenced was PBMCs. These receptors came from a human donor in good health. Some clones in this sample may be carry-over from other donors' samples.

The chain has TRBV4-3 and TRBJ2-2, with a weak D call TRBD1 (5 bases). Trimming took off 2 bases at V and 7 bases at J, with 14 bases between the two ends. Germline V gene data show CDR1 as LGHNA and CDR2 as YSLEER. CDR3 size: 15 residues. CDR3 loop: CASSQQQGFGGELFF. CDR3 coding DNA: TGCGCCAGCAGCCAACAGCAGGGATTCGGCGGGGAGCTGTTTTTT.

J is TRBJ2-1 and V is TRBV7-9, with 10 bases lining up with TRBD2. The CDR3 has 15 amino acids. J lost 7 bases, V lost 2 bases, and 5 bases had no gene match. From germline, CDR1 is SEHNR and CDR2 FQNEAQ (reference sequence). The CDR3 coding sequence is TGTGCCAGCAGCTTATCTAGCGGGGGCGGAAATGAGCAGTTCTTC. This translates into CASSLSSGGGNEQFF.

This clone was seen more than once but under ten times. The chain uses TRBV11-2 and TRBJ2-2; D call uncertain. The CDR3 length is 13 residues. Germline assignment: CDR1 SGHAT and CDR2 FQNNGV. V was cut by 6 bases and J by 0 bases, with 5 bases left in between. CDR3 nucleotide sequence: TGTGCCAGCAGTCTTACGAACACCGGGGAGCTGTTTTTT. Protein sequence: CASSLTNTGELFF.

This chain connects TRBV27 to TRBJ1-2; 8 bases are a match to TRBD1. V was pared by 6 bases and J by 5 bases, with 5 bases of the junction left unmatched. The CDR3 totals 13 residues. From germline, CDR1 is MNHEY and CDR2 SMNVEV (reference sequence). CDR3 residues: CASRPTGGYGYTF. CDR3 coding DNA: TGTGCCAGCAGGCCTACAGGGGGTTATGGCTACACCTTC.

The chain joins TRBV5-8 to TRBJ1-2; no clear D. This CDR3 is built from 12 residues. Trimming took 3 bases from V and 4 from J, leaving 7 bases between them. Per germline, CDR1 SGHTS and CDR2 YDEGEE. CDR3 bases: TGTGCCAGCAGCTCGACAAGCTATGGCTACACCTTC. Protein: CASSSTSYGYTF.

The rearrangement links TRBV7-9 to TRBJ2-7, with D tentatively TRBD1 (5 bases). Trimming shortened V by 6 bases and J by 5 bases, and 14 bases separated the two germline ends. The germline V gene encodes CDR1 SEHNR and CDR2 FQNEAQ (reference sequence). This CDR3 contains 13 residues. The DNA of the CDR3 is TGTGCCAGCAGGCGGCAGGGCTCGAACGAGCAGTACTTC. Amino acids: CASRRQGSNEQYF.

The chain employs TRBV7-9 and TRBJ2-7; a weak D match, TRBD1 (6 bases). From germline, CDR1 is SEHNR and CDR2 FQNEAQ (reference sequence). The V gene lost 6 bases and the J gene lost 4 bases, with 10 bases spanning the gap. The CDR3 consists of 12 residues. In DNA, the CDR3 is TGTGCCAGCAGTCAAGGGGGATACGAGCAGTACTTC. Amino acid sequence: CASSQGGYEQYF.